Listed below are T cell receptor beta chains from one sample, sequenced in a study of T cells in localized non-small cell lung cancer. Some clones are missing from TCRdb's copy, which holds only in-frame ones; the method was immunoSEQ multiplex PCR. Of 48,000 or so clones in the sample, 77% were seen once. Material: peripheral blood, obtained before any cancer treatment. The receptors come from a man aged 40 to 69 with stage I squamous cell lung carcinoma. Each CDR3 is given with its conserved first and last residue. Each record gives: CDR3 protein, CDR3 DNA, D gene, J gene, V gene, clone size. D genes are given only for firm matches. Size is omitted from some rows. Given values are once, few, many or a class for expanded clones.

CASSPAAWGTSTDTQYF	TGTGCCAGCAGCCCAGCAGCATGGGGGACTAGCACAGATACGCAGTATTTT	NA	TRBJ2-3	TRBV7-2	NA
CASSLGSTGATNYGYTF	TGTGCCAGCAGTTTGGGGTCCACAGGAGCTACTAACTATGGCTACACCTTC	NA	TRBJ1-2	TRBV27	NA
CASSPESSGNTIYF	TGTGCCAGTAGTCCAGAAAGCTCTGGAAACACCATATATTTT	NA	TRBJ1-3	TRBV19	NA
CASRPGRGTDTQYF	TGTGCCAGCAGGCCCGGGCGGGGGACAGATACGCAGTATTTT	TRBD2	TRBJ2-3	TRBV27	NA
CASSSYGGGYTF	TGTGCCAGCAGCTCATACGGCGGCGGCTACACCTTC	NA	TRBJ1-2	TRBV5-8	NA
CASSLDPGTTEAFF	TGTGCCAGCAGCTTAGACCCAGGGACCACTGAAGCTTTCTTT	NA	TRBJ1-1	TRBV11-2	NA
CASSPTPRGRLNTEAFF	TGTGCCAGCAGTCCCACCCCAAGGGGGCGACTGAACACTGAAGCTTTCTTT	TRBD1	TRBJ1-1	TRBV7-3	NA
CASSPGGLGDEKLFF	TGTGCCAGCAGCCCAGGGGGACTAGGGGATGAAAAACTGTTTTTT	TRBD1	TRBJ1-4	TRBV7-2	NA
CASSLAGGFNEKLFF	TGCGCCAGCAGCTTGGCTGGGGGCTTCAATGAAAAACTGTTTTTT	NA	TRBJ1-4	TRBV5-1	NA
CASSSSEGAKNIQYF	TGTGCCAGCAGCTCATCGGAGGGGGCCAAAAACATTCAGTACTTC	NA	TRBJ2-4	TRBV5-6	NA
CASSGRTGVYNEKLFF	TGTGCCAGCAGCGGACGGACAGGGGTTTATAATGAAAAACTGTTTTTT	TRBD1	TRBJ1-4	TRBV11-2	NA
CASADRAIGYGYTF	TGTGCCAGCGCGGACAGGGCGATCGGCTATGGCTACACCTTC	TRBD1	TRBJ1-2	TRBV6-5	few
CSVEPGLAEAYNEQFF	TGCAGCGTTGAGCCCGGACTAGCGGAAGCCTACAATGAGCAGTTCTTC	TRBD2	TRBJ2-1	TRBV29-1	NA
CASSLSGGPQPQHF	TGTGCCAGCAGTTTATCTGGTGGGCCTCAGCCCCAGCATTTT	NA	TRBJ1-5	TRBV27	NA
CAWSHGPENQPQHF	TGTGCCTGGAGTCACGGGCCAGAGAATCAGCCCCAGCATTTT	NA	TRBJ1-5	TRBV30	NA
CASSLELWGYEQYF	TGTGCCAGCAGCTTAGAATTGTGGGGCTACGAGCAGTACTTC	NA	TRBJ2-7	TRBV7-8	NA
CASILRAGGAGELFF	TGTGCCAGCATCCTTAGGGCAGGGGGAGCCGGGGAGCTGTTTTTT	TRBD1	TRBJ2-2	TRBV6-5	few
CASSRRLEETQYF	TGTGCCAGCAGCCGACGACTGGAAGAGACCCAGTACTTC	NA	TRBJ2-5	TRBV7-7	NA
CASSTPGRSQETQYF	TGTGCCAGCAGCACGCCCGGACGGTCCCAAGAGACCCAGTACTTC	NA	TRBJ2-5	TRBV5-5	NA
CATGVSGRGYEQYF	TGTGCCACCGGGGTCTCGGGCAGGGGTTACGAGCAGTACTTC	NA	TRBJ2-7	TRBV5-5	NA
CASRNPGLMETQYF	TGTGCCAGCAGGAACCCGGGACTGATGGAGACCCAGTACTTC	NA	TRBJ2-5	TRBV6-1	NA
CAWSLSGGEQFF	TGTGCCTGGAGCCTAAGCGGGGGTGAGCAGTTCTTC	TRBD2	TRBJ2-1	TRBV30	NA
CASSPWSGKESATNEKLFF	TGTGCCAGCTCACCATGGAGTGGGAAGGAGAGTGCAACTAATGAAAAACTGTTTTTT	NA	TRBJ1-4	TRBV18	NA
CAWSVHGPRDYGYTF	TGTGCCTGGAGTGTACACGGACCCCGCGACTATGGCTACACCTTC	NA	TRBJ1-2	TRBV30	once
CASNPVGGRGDEQFF	TGTGCCAGCAACCCGGTAGGGGGCCGAGGAGATGAGCAGTTCTTC	TRBD1	TRBJ2-1	TRBV6-1	NA
CASRKGLLGGEQFF	TGTGCCAGCAGGAAGGGGCTCCTAGGCGGTGAGCAGTTCTTC	NA	TRBJ2-1	TRBV2	NA
CASSLQPSQETQYF	TGTGCCAGCAGCCTCCAGCCTAGCCAAGAGACCCAGTACTTC	NA	TRBJ2-5	TRBV5-4	NA
CASSFREAWKGVGTQYF	TGTGCCAGCAGTTTCCGCGAAGCGTGGAAGGGGGTGGGTACGCAGTATTTT	NA	TRBJ2-3	TRBV28	NA
CASRTDRSGGYTF	TGTGCCAGCAGAACCGACAGGTCCGGGGGCTACACCTTC	NA	TRBJ1-2	TRBV5-6	NA
CATGTGENTEAFF	TGTGCCACGGGGACAGGGGAGAACACTGAAGCTTTCTTT	TRBD1	TRBJ1-1	TRBV10-3	NA
CASSSRTILNYGYTF	TGTGCCAGCAGTTCCCGGACAATCCTTAACTATGGCTACACCTTC	NA	TRBJ1-2	TRBV6-5	NA
CASTSWRTGANVLTF	TGTGCCAGCACCTCCTGGAGAACTGGGGCCAACGTCCTGACTTTC	NA	TRBJ2-6	TRBV28	NA
CASSPGGGSNNEKLFF	TGTGCCAGCAGCCCAGGGGGAGGATCGAATAATGAAAAACTGTTTTTT	TRBD1	TRBJ1-4	TRBV9	few
CASSLGQGYGYTF	TGTGCCAGCAGCCTGGGACAGGGGTATGGCTACACCTTC	TRBD1	TRBJ1-2	TRBV2	few
CASSLPLLMTGEAFF	TGTGCCAGCAGTTTACCTTTACTAATGACAGGTGAAGCTTTCTTT	NA	TRBJ1-1	TRBV28	once
CASSQDGQGSAYNEQFF	TGCGCCAGCAGCCAAGATGGACAGGGCAGTGCCTACAATGAGCAGTTCTTC	TRBD1	TRBJ2-1	TRBV4-3	NA
CASSGAYRETQYF	TGTGCCAGCAGTGGGGCGTATCGTGAGACCCAGTACTTC	NA	TRBJ2-5	TRBV2	once
CASSLVAGGDSPLHF	TGTGCCAGCAGCTTAGTGGCAGGGGGGGATTCACCCCTCCACTTT	TRBD1	TRBJ1-6	TRBV7-9	NA
CASSFEGVGSPLHF	TGTGCCAGCAGTTTCGAGGGTGTTGGCTCACCCCTCCACTTT	NA	TRBJ1-6	TRBV27	few
CASSQQSGGETQYF	TGCGCCAGCAGCCAACAGTCGGGAGGAGAGACCCAGTACTTC	TRBD2	TRBJ2-5	TRBV4-1	few
CASSRLGEQYF	TGTGCCAGCAGCCGCCTAGGCGAGCAGTACTTC	NA	TRBJ2-7	TRBV28	few
CAWSLGGIQYF	TGTGCCTGGAGTCTCGGTGGGATTCAGTACTTC	NA	TRBJ2-4	TRBV30	NA
CASSPSGTDYNEQFF	TGTGCCAGTAGCCCCTCCGGGACGGATTACAATGAGCAGTTCTTC	NA	TRBJ2-1	TRBV19	NA
CASSDGGDTQYF	TGTGCCAGCAGTGACGGGGGGGATACGCAGTATTTT	NA	TRBJ2-3	TRBV6-4	NA
CASGDYTVNTEAFF	TGTGCCAGCGGAGACTACACCGTGAACACTGAAGCTTTCTTT	NA	TRBJ1-1	TRBV2	once
CAWSGGSWTTGELFF	TGTGCCTGGAGTGGAGGGAGTTGGACCACCGGGGAGCTGTTTTTT	NA	TRBJ2-2	TRBV30	NA
CASSPEARGNSPLHF	TGTGCCAGCAGCCCCGAAGCCAGGGGGAATTCACCCCTCCACTTT	TRBD1	TRBJ1-6	TRBV7-2	NA
CASALGTEVPKGGYTF	TGTGCCAGCGCCTTAGGGACAGAAGTCCCGAAGGGTGGCTACACCTTC	TRBD1	TRBJ1-2	TRBV13	NA
CASSIDSPSRQPQHF	TGTGCCAGTAGTATAGACTCGCCTTCGCGGCAGCCCCAGCATTTT	NA	TRBJ1-5	TRBV19	once
CASSQRAGTGAYEQYF	TGTGCCAGCAGTCAACGCGCCGGGACAGGGGCTTACGAGCAGTACTTC	TRBD1	TRBJ2-7	TRBV11-2	NA
CASSLAQGDQPQHF	TGTGCCAGCAGCTTGGCCCAGGGGGATCAGCCCCAGCATTTT	TRBD1	TRBJ1-5	TRBV5-6	NA
CASSLVPAQGGYTF	TGTGCCAGCAGTTTAGTCCCTGCCCAGGGGGGCTACACCTTC	NA	TRBJ1-2	TRBV27	NA
CASSHRGATEGIQYF	TGCGCCAGCAGCCACCGGGGGGCGACCGAGGGCATTCAGTACTTC	NA	TRBJ2-4	TRBV4-1	NA
CASSYISKRREAFF	TGTGCCAGCAGTTATATCTCGAAGAGGCGTGAAGCTTTCTTT	NA	TRBJ1-1	TRBV6-5	NA
CASSEPGRQPQHF	TGTGCCAGCAGTGAACCCGGGAGGCAGCCCCAGCATTTT	NA	TRBJ1-5	TRBV2	NA
CASSERETQYF	TGTGCCAGCAGTGAAAGGGAGACCCAGTACTTC	NA	TRBJ2-5	TRBV2	NA
CASSLRPGQLSGETQYF	TGTGCCAGCTCCCTCCGCCCGGGACAGCTTAGCGGCGAGACCCAGTACTTC	NA	TRBJ2-5	TRBV7-9	NA